This TCR beta chain was captured in a study of T cell responses to AZD1222 COVID-19 vaccine. Study-wide context: Pooling of second doses given at about 4 or about 12 weeks was done.

The CDR3 contains 13 residues. Per the germline V gene, CDR1 is SNHLY and CDR2 is FYNNEI. Trimming took 7 bases from V and 2 from J, leaving 9 bases between them. About this clone: Its antigen is unknown.

Notes on the study in general: A mostly white British donor set with more females was recruited, and clonal diversity was possibly underestimated. Just five to seven AZD1222 recipients tested seropositive at baseline.

Measured with immunoSEQ multiplex PCR; TCRdb has only the in-frame clones, and not every one. The sample consists of about 140,000 clones, around nine tenths of them appearing once. This specimen consisted of peripheral blood, obtained on day 0 of AZD1222 vaccination. The chain couples TRBV2 to TRBJ1-5; tentative D call: TRBD1 (5 bases). This TCR was sampled from an adult in good health. In DNA form, the CDR3 reads TGTGCCAGCAATGGGGCAGGCAATCAGCCCCAGCATTTT. The encoded protein is CASNGAGNQPQHF.